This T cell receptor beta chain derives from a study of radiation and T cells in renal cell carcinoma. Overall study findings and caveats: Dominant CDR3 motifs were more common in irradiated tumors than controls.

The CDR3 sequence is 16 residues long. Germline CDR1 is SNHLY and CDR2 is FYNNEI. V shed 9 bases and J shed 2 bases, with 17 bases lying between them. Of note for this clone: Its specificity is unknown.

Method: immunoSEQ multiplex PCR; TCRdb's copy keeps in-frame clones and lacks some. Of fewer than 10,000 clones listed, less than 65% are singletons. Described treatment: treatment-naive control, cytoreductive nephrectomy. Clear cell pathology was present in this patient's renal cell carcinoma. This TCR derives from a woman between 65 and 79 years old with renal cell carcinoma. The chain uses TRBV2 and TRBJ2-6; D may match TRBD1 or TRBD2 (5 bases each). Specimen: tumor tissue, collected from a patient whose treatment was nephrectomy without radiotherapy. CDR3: CARSDSAGAGANVLTF. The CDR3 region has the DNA TGTGCCAGATCTGACAGCGCCGGGGCTGGGGCCAACGTCCTGACTTTC.